The rows below give T cell receptor beta chains drawn from one sample of a study of blood T cell repertoires in COVID-19. Clones were read by immunoSEQ multiplex PCR, and TCRdb kept only the in-frame ones, dropping some. The sample has 100,000 or so clones, 80% to 85% seen once. Sequenced input: peripheral blood. Every receptor here comes from an elderly man with acute or convalescent COVID-19. The CDR3 runs from the conserved cysteine through the conserved F or W. A D gene is named only where the DNA matches it firmly. Only part of the rows carry a size: once, few, many, or a class if the clone is expanded.

V gene	J gene	D gene	clone size	CDR3 DNA	CDR3 protein
TRBV15	TRBJ2-2	-	-	TGTGCCACCAGCAAAGGACAGCCGAACACCGGGGAGCTGTTTTTT	CATSKGQPNTGELFF
TRBV5-4	TRBJ2-7	TRBD1	-	TGTGCCAGCAGCCTAGACAGGGGGCGAGAGCAGTACTTC	CASSLDRGREQYF
TRBV5-1	TRBJ2-1	-	-	TGCGCCAGCAGCTTGGAGGGCGGACAGTACAATGAGCAGTTCTTC	CASSLEGGQYNEQFF
TRBV19	TRBJ2-6	TRBD1	-	TGTGCCAGTAGTCCCCGGGACAGGGGCGCGACTGGGGCCAACGTCCTGACTTTC	CASSPRDRGATGANVLTF
TRBV7-2	TRBJ2-1	-	-	TGTGCCAGCAGCGCGGGACCACCCAATGAGCAGTTCTTC	CASSAGPPNEQFF
TRBV19	TRBJ1-1	TRBD1	-	TGTGCCAGTAGTACCTCACGGACAGGTTGGGACACTGAAGCTTTCTTT	CASSTSRTGWDTEAFF
TRBV18	TRBJ2-5	-	-	TGTGCCAGCTCACCAGTGGAGCGGGAGACCCAGTACTTC	CASSPVERETQYF
TRBV18	TRBJ2-1	-	-	TGTGCCAGCTCACCGAGTTCCGGGGGCTACAATGAGCAGTTCTTC	CASSPSSGGYNEQFF
TRBV5-1	TRBJ2-7	-	-	TGCGCCAGCAGCCGTACGGAGCTGTACGAGCAGTACTTC	CASSRTELYEQYF
TRBV6-6	TRBJ1-5	TRBD1	-	TGTGCCAGCAGTGATCAGTGGGACAGCGATCAGCCCCAGCATTTT	CASSDQWDSDQPQHF
TRBV7-2	TRBJ2-7	TRBD2	-	TGTGCCAGCAGCCTTCGGGCTAGCGGGCCGAGCTCCTACGAGCAGTACTTC	CASSLRASGPSSYEQYF
TRBV6-5	TRBJ2-7	TRBD1	once	TGTGCCAGTTCGGCAGGGGGCAGGTACGAGCAGTACTTC	CASSAGGRYEQYF
TRBV19	TRBJ2-7	TRBD1	-	TGTGCCAGTAGCATGACAGGGAGATCCTACGAGCAGTACTTC	CASSMTGRSYEQYF
TRBV18	TRBJ1-5	TRBD1	-	TGTGCCAGCTCACCCGATACAGGGGGAAATCAGCCCCAGCATTTT	CASSPDTGGNQPQHF
TRBV7-2	TRBJ1-3	-	-	TGTGCCAGCAGCTTAGGGTCAGGGACTGGAAACACCATATATTTT	CASSLGSGTGNTIYF
TRBV28	TRBJ1-5	-	-	TGTGCCAGCGGGAGTAGCAATCAGCCCCAGCATTTT	CASGSSNQPQHF
TRBV7-2	TRBJ1-1	-	-	TGTGCCAGCAGCCCGGGGTTTGGGAACACTGAAGCTTTCTTT	CASSPGFGNTEAFF
TRBV28	TRBJ2-7	TRBD1	-	TGTGCCAGCAGCCCTAGGGGGCGGTCCTACGAGCAGTACTTC	CASSPRGRSYEQYF
TRBV6-5	TRBJ1-4	-	-	TGTGCCAGCAGTTACTCCCTACCTAATGAAAAACTGTTTTTT	CASSYSLPNEKLFF
TRBV2	TRBJ1-1	TRBD1	few	TGTGCCAGCAGTGTCCAGGGGGCTGATACTGAAGCTTTCTTT	CASSVQGADTEAFF
TRBV7-3	TRBJ2-7	-	-	TGTGCCAGCAGCCCACCAGGGGATACCGAGCAGTACTTC	CASSPPGDTEQYF
TRBV30	TRBJ1-6	-	-	TGTGCCTGGAGAAGGGGTGAGGATTCACCCCTCCACTTT	CAWRRGEDSPLHF
TRBV5-1	TRBJ1-4	TRBD1	-	TGCGCCAGCAGCCTGGGACAGGGAGGTGAAAAACTGTTTTTT	CASSLGQGGEKLFF
TRBV19	TRBJ1-5	TRBD1	-	TGTGCCAGTAGTCGACAGGGGCTCTACCAGCCCCAGCATTTT	CASSRQGLYQPQHF
TRBV6-2/TRBV6-3	TRBJ1-6	-	-	TGTGCCAGCAGTTATCGGAATTCACCCCTCCACTTT	CASSYRNSPLHF
TRBV29-1	TRBJ2-5	-	-	TGCAGCGGGTACTCGGGGGGCGAGACCCAGTACTTC	CSGYSGGETQYF
TRBV28	TRBJ1-1	TRBD1	-	TGTGCCAGCAGTTTCTCCGGGACAGGGTCTGAAGCTTTCTTT	CASSFSGTGSEAFF
TRBV5-6	TRBJ2-7	-	-	TGTGCCAGCAGCTTGTTGGGGAGTCCCTACGAGCAGTACTTC	CASSLLGSPYEQYF
TRBV5-1	TRBJ2-5	-	-	TGCGCCAGCAGCTTGGTCGACAGCTCGGGAGAGACCCAGTACTTC	CASSLVDSSGETQYF
TRBV3-1/TRBV3-2	TRBJ1-2	-	-	TGTGCCAGCAGCTCGTCCCGGGGATTCCATGGCTACACCTTC	CASSSSRGFHGYTF
TRBV21-1	TRBJ1-3	-	-	TGTGCCAGCAGCGCCCTCGGGAAAGGATTCTCTGGAAACACCATATATTTT	CASSALGKGFSGNTIYF
TRBV3-1/TRBV3-2	TRBJ1-1	-	-	TGTGCCAGCAGCAAAATGGGAGGGGACACTGAAGCTTTCTTT	CASSKMGGDTEAFF
TRBV6-1	TRBJ1-1	-	-	TGTGCCAGCAGTGAACCCCTTAACAGGGTAATAGGCACTGAAGCTTTCTTT	CASSEPLNRVIGTEAFF
TRBV18	TRBJ1-4	-	-	TGTGCCAGCTCACCGCCGATCGTATCGGGTGAAAAACTGTTTTTT	CASSPPIVSGEKLFF
TRBV19	TRBJ2-7	TRBD1	-	TGTGCCAGTAGTAAGGACAGGCCCTACGAGCAGTACTTC	CASSKDRPYEQYF
TRBV6-5	TRBJ2-1	TRBD2	-	TGTGCCAGCAGTTACTTTGCGGGACTAGCGGGAGGTGAGCAGTTCTTC	CASSYFAGLAGGEQFF
TRBV7-8	TRBJ2-7	-	-	TGTGCCAGCAGCCCGGGGGGGGGACAGGGCTACGAGCAGTACTTC	CASSPGGGQGYEQYF
TRBV28	TRBJ1-2	TRBD1	-	TGTGCCAGCAGGGTAGGGGGGACAGAGGGGAATGGCTACACCTTC	CASRVGGTEGNGYTF
TRBV28	TRBJ1-5	TRBD1	-	TGTGCCAGCAATCCGGGACAGTTCAATCAGCCCCAGCATTTT	CASNPGQFNQPQHF
TRBV28	TRBJ2-5	TRBD1	-	TGTGCCAGCAGTTCGACCTCCAGGGGGAGAGGGACCCAGTACTTC	CASSSTSRGRGTQYF
TRBV28	TRBJ1-5	-	-	TGTGCCAGCAGTCCCCCGTTTCCCGGGAACCAGCCCCAGCATTTT	CASSPPFPGNQPQHF
TRBV6-5	TRBJ1-5	-	-	TGTGCCAGCAGCTACCAAGACAGGATTAATCAGCCCCAGCATTTT	CASSYQDRINQPQHF
TRBV6-6	TRBJ1-2	TRBD1	few	TGTGCCAGCAGTAAGGACAGGGAAGGTGGCTACACCTTC	CASSKDREGGYTF
TRBV9	TRBJ2-3	-	-	TGTGCCAGCAGCGCCCCGGGACTCTTGTCTTTCACAGATACGCAGTATTTT	CASSAPGLLSFTDTQYF
TRBV12-3/TRBV12-4	TRBJ1-2	TRBD1	-	TGTGCCAGCAGTTTTGGGCAGGGGGCTGGCTACACCTTC	CASSFGQGAGYTF
TRBV28	TRBJ1-1	-	-	TGTGGATCGGTACGGGGTATAAACACTGAAGCTTTCTTT	CGSVRGINTEAFF
TRBV10-3	TRBJ1-5	TRBD1	-	TGTGCCATCAGTCAAGACAGGGACGGCAATCAGCCCCAGCATTTT	CAISQDRDGNQPQHF
TRBV6-5	TRBJ2-4	TRBD2	-	TGTGCCAGCAGTTACTCAGGGAGGGTGGCCAAAAACATTCAGTACTTC	CASSYSGRVAKNIQYF
TRBV29-1	TRBJ2-1	-	-	TGCAGCGTTGAACAGCCGACTACCTCTCCCTACAATGAGCAGTTCTTC	CSVEQPTTSPYNEQFF
TRBV28	TRBJ1-6	TRBD1	-	TGTGCCAGCATTCTCTCTGGACAGGGTAATTCACCCCTCCACTTT	CASILSGQGNSPLHF
TRBV5-6	TRBJ2-3	TRBD2	once	TGTGCCAGCAGCTTGGTGCTAGCGGGGGGGTCTAGCACAGATACGCAGTATTTT	CASSLVLAGGSSTDTQYF
TRBV5-1	TRBJ1-2	-	once	TGCGCCAGCAGCTTGGCTGGACAGTATGATGGCTACACCTTC	CASSLAGQYDGYTF
TRBV7-9	TRBJ2-3	-	-	TGTGCCAGCAGCTCTAGTCTCGGAAATAAATTCACAGATACGCAGTATTTT	CASSSSLGNKFTDTQYF
TRBV9	TRBJ1-3	-	-	TGTGCCAGCAGCGTAGCCCTGGAGGTGACTGGAAACACCATATATTTT	CASSVALEVTGNTIYF
TRBV29-1	TRBJ1-5	TRBD1	-	TGCAGCGTTGAAGGGACAGGGGGCAATCAGCCCCAGCATTTT	CSVEGTGGNQPQHF
TRBV5-1	TRBJ2-5	TRBD2	once	TGCGCCAGCAGCCCCGCCAGAGCGGGAGGTGACCAAGAGACCCAGTACTTC	CASSPARAGGDQETQYF
TRBV6-5	TRBJ2-5	-	once	TGTGCCAGCAGTTCCCCCGGTGGGACCCAGTACTTC	CASSSPGGTQYF
TRBV2	TRBJ1-1	-	-	TGTGCCAGCGGAAGGGGGTTTGAAGCTTTCTTT	CASGRGFEAFF
TRBV5-1	TRBJ2-3	TRBD1	-	TGCGCCAGCAGGGACAGGGCTGGCACAGATACGCAGTATTTT	CASRDRAGTDTQYF
TRBV5-6	TRBJ1-4	-	few	TGTGCCAGCAGCTTGTACGGGGATGGTGAAAAACTGTTTTTT	CASSLYGDGEKLFF